What follows is one T cell receptor beta chain and its context. The CDR3 is 15 amino acids. Germline V gene sequence: CDR1 SGHRS, CDR2 YFSETQ. V was pared by 0 bases and J by 0 bases, with 9 bases between. The sample belongs to a study of blood T cell repertoires in COVID-19. Study-wide background: Both acute and convalescent COVID-19 samples were obtained from the United States, Italy and Spain. Nucleic acid was either cDNA or gDNA, and it came from T cells, B-cell-depleted T cells, or PBMCs.

Original processing methods: Estimation of nucleated cell counts relied on the amplification of reference gene primers. TCRdb's table, derived via immunoSEQ multiplex PCR, lists solely in-frame clones and lacks some. V and J calls and clone size are given by that table; D and trimming were obtained from the DNA. The sample shows 95,000 to 150,000 clones, almost 80% of them seen only once. This rearrangement joins TRBV5-1 to TRBJ1-1; D is ambiguous. Source material: peripheral blood. This receptor was taken from a human donor in a cohort sampled during active COVID-19. The CDR3 spells CASSLVQKMNTEAFF. The CDR3 nucleotides read TGCGCCAGCAGCTTGGTTCAGAAAATGAACACTGAAGCTTTCTTT.